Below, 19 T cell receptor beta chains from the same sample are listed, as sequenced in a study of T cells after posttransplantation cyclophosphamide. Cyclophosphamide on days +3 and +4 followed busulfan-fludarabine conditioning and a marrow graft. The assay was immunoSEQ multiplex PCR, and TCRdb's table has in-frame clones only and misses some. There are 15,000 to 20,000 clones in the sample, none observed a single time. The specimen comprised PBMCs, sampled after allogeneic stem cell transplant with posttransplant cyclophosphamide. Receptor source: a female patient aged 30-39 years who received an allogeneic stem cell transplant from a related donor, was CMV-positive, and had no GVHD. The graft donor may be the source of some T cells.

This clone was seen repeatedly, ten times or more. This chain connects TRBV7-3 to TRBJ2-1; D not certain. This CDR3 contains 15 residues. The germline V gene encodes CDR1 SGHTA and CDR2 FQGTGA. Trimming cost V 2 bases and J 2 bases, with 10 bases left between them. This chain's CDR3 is CASSLGRVPYNEQFF. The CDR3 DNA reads TGTGCCAGCAGCTTAGGTCGCGTCCCCTACAATGAGCAGTTCTTC.

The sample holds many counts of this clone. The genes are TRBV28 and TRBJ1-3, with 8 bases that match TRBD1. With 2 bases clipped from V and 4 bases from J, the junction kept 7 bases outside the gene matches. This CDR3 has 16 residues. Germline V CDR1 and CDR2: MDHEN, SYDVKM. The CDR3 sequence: CASSLLRNRGGNTIYF. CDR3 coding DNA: TGTGCCAGCAGTTTACTCCGGAACAGGGGGGGAAACACCATATATTTT.

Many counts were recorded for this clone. CDR3 in amino acids: CASSLSFSQLMNTEAFF. The CDR3 nucleotides read TGTGCCAGCAGTTTATCGTTTTCACAGCTCATGAACACTGAAGCTTTCTTT. The rearrangement joins TRBV27 to TRBJ1-1; D unclear. The ends were cut back, 0 bases at V and 0 bases at J, with 14 bases in the middle. Germline V lookup: CDR1 MNHEY, CDR2 SMNVEV (reference sequence). The CDR3 has 17 amino acids.

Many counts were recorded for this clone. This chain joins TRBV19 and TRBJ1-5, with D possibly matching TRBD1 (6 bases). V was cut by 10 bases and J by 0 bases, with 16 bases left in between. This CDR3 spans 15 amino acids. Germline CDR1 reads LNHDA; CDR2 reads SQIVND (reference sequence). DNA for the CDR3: TGTGCCACCCGACGGGGGGGACATAGCAATCAGCCCCAGCATTTT. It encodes CATRRGGHSNQPQHF.

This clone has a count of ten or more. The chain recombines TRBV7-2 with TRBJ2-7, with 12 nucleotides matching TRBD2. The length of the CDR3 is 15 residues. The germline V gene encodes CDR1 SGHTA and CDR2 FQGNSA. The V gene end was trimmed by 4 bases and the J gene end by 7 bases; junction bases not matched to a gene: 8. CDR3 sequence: CASSYRTSGKLEQYF. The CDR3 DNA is TGTGCCAGCAGCTACCGGACTAGCGGGAAGCTTGAGCAGTACTTC.

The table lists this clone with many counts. CDR3 sequence (DNA): TGTGCCACCGCGGGGCCGGTTAATTCACCCCTCCACTTT. Amino acid sequence: CATAGPVNSPLHF. The chain has TRBV19 and TRBJ1-6; maybe TRBD1 (5 bases). V lost 10 bases, J lost 6 bases, and 13 bases lay in between. Germline V lookup: CDR1 LNHDA, CDR2 SQIVND (reference sequence). This CDR3 region has 13 residues. The full variable domain, rest sourced from reference TRBV19 and TRBJ1-6, is DGGITQSPKYLFRKEGQNVTLSCEQNLNHDAMYWYRQDPGQGLRLIYYSQIVNDFQKGDIAEGYSVSREKKESFPLTVTSAQKNPTAFYLCATAGPVNSPLHFGNGTRLTVT.

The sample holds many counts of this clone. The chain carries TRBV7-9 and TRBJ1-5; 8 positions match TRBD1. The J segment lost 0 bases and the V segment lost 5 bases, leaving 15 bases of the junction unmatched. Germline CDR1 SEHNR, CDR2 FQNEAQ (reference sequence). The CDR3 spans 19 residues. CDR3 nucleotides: TGTGCCAGCAGCCGCGAACTAGGAGACAGGGGCCCTAGCAATCAGCCCCAGCATTTT. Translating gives CASSRELGDRGPSNQPQHF.

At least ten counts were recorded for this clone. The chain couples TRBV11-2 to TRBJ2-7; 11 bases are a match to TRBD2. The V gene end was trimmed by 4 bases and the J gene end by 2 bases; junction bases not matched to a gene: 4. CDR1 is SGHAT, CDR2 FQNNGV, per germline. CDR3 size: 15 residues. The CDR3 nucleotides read TGTGCCAGCAGCTCCGGACTAGCGGGTCCCTACGAGCAGTACTTC. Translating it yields CASSSGLAGPYEQYF.

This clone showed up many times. In DNA, the CDR3 is TGCGCCAGCAGAGGACTAGCGAAGGATATAGTTGGCTACGAGCAGTACTTC. Amino acids: CASRGLAKDIVGYEQYF. This chain joins TRBV10-2 and TRBJ2-7; 9 bases map to TRBD2. Germline trimming cut 6 bases from V and 3 bases from J; bases unmatched to any gene: 15. The CDR3 has 17 residues. Germline V gene data show CDR1 as WSHSY and CDR2 as SAAADI.

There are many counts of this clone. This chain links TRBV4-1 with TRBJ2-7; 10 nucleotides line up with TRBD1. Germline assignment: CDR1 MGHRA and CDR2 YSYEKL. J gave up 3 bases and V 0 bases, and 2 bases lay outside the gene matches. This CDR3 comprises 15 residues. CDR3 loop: CASSQETGGHYEQYF. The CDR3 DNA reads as TGCGCCAGCAGCCAAGAGACAGGGGGCCACTACGAGCAGTACTTC.

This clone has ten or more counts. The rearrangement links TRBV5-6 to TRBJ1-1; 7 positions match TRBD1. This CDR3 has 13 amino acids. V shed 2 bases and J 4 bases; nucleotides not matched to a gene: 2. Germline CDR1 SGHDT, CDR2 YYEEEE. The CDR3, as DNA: TGTGCCAGCAGCTTACCAGGGGGCACTGAAGCTTTCTTT. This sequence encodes CASSLPGGTEAFF.

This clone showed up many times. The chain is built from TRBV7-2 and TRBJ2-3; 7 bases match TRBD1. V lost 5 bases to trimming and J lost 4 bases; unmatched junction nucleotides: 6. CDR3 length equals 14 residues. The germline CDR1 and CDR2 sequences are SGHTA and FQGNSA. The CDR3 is CASSPGQAADTQYF. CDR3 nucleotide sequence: TGTGCCAGCAGCCCCGGACAGGCCGCAGATACGCAGTATTTT.

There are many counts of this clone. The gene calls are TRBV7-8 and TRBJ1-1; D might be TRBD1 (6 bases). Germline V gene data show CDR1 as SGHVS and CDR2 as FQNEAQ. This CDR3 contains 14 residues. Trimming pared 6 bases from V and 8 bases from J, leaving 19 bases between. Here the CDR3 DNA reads TGTGCCAGCAGTCTAGGGGGGGCGGGCTTCGAAGCTTTCTTT. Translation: CASSLGGAGFEAFF. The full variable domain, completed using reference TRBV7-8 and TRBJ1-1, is GAGVSQSPRYKVAKRGQDVALRCDPISGHVSLFWYQQALGQGPEFLTYFQNEAQLDKSGLPSDRFFAERPEGSVSTLKIQRTQQEDSAVYLCASSLGGAGFEAFFGQGTRLTVV.

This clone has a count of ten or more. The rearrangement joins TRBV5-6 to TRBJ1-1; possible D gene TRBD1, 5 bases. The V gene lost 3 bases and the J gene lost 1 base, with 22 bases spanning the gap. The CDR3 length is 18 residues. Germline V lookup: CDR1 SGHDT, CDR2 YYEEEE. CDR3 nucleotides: TGTGCCAGCAGCTGGGAGGGACTCCTTCTAAGGCCGAACACTGAAGCTTTCTTT. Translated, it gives CASSWEGLLLRPNTEAFF.

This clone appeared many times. Written as DNA, the CDR3 is TGTGCCAGCAGCTTAGAGGGGCTAGCGGGAGGCACAGATACGCAGTATTTT. This translates into CASSLEGLAGGTDTQYF. The gene calls are TRBV7-9 and TRBJ2-3; TRBD2 aligns across 10 bases. V was pared by 1 base and J by 1 base, with 5 bases of the junction left unmatched. Per germline, CDR1 SEHNR and CDR2 FQNEAQ (reference sequence). CDR3 length: 17 amino acids.

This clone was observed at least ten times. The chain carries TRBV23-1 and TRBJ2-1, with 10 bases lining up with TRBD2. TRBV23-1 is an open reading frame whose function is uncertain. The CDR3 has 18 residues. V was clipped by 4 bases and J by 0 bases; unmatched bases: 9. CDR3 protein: CASSLLEREGSSYNEQFF. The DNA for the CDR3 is TGCGCCAGCAGTCTGTTGGAGCGGGAGGGAAGCTCCTACAATGAGCAGTTCTTC.

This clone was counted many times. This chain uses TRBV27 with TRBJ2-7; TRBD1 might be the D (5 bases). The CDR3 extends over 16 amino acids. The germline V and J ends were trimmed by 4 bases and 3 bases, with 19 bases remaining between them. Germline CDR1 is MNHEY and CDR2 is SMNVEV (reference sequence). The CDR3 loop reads CASSSQGHPGSYEQYF. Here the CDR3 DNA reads TGTGCCAGCAGTTCTCAAGGACACCCTGGCAGCTACGAGCAGTACTTC.

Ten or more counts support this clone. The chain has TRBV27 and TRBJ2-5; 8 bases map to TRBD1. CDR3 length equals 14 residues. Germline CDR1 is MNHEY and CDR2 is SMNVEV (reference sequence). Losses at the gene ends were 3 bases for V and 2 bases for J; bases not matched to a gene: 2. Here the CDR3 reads CASSFRQGQETQYF. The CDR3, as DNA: TGTGCCAGCAGTTTTCGACAGGGGCAAGAGACCCAGTACTTC.

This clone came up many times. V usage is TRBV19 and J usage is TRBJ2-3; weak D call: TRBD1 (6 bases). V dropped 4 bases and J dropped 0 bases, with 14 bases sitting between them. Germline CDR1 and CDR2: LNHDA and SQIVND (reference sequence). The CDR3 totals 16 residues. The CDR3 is CASSNWDTSSTDTQYF. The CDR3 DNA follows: TGTGCCAGTAGTAACTGGGACACTTCTAGCACAGATACGCAGTATTTT. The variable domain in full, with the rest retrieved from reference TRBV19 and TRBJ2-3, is DGGITQSPKYLFRKEGQNVTLSCEQNLNHDAMYWYRQDPGQGLRLIYYSQIVNDFQKGDIAEGYSVSREKKESFPLTVTSAQKNPTAFYLCASSNWDTSSTDTQYFGPGTRLTVL.